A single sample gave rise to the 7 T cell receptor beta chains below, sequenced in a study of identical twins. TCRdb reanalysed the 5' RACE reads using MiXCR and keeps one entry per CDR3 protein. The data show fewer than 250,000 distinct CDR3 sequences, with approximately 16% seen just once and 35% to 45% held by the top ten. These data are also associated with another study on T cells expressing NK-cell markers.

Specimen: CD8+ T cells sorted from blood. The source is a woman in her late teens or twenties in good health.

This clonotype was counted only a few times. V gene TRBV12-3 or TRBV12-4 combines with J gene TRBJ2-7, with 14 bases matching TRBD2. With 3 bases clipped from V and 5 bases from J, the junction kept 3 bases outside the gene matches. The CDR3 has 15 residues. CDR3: CASSFMGLAGDEQYF. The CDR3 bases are TGTGCCAGCAGTTTTATGGGACTAGCGGGAGACGAGCAGTACTTC.

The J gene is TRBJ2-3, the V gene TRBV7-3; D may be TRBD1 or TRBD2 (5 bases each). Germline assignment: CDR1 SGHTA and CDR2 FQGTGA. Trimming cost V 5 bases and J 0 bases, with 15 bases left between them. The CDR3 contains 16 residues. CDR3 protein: CASSRGVELSTDTQYF. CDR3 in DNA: TGTGCCAGCAGCCGAGGGGTGGAACTTAGCACAGATACGCAGTATTTT.

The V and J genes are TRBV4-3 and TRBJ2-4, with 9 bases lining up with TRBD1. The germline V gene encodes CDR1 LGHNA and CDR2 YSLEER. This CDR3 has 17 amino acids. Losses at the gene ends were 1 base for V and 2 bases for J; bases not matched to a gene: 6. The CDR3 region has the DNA TGCGCCAGCAGCCAAGGAACAGGGGGCGGCTCCAAAAACATTCAGTACTTC. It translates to CASSQGTGGGSKNIQYF.

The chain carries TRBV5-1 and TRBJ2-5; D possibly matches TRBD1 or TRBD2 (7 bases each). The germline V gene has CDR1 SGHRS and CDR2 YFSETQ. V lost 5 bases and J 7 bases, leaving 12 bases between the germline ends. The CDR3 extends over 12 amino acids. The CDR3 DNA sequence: TGCGCCAGCAGGGGAGGGGGCTCGACCCAGTACTTC. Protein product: CASRGGGSTQYF. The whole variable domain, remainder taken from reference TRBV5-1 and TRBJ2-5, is KAGVTQTPRYLIKTRGQQVTLSCSPISGHRSVSWYQQTPGQGLQFLFEYFSETQRNKGNFPGRFSGRQFSNSRSEMNVSTLELGDSALYLCASRGGGSTQYFGPGTRLLVL.

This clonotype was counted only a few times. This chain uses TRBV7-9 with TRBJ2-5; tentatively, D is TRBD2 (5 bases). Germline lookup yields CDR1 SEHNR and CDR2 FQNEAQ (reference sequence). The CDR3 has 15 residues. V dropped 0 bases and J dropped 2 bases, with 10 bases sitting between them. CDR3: CASSLAGSAQETQYF. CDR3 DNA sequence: TGTGCCAGCAGCTTAGCGGGGAGTGCACAAGAGACCCAGTACTTC.

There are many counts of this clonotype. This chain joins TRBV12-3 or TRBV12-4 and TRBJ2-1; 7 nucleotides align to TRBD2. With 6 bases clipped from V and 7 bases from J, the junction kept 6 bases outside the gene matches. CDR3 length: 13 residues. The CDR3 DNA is TGTGCCAGCAGCTGGGGGGGGGGGAATGAGCAGTTCTTC. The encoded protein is CASSWGGGNEQFF.

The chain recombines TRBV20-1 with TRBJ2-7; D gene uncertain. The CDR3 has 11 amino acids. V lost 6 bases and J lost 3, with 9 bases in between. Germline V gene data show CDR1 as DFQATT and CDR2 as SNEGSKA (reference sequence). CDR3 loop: CSATRVYEQYF. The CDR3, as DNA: TGCAGTGCCACCCGGGTCTACGAGCAGTACTTC.